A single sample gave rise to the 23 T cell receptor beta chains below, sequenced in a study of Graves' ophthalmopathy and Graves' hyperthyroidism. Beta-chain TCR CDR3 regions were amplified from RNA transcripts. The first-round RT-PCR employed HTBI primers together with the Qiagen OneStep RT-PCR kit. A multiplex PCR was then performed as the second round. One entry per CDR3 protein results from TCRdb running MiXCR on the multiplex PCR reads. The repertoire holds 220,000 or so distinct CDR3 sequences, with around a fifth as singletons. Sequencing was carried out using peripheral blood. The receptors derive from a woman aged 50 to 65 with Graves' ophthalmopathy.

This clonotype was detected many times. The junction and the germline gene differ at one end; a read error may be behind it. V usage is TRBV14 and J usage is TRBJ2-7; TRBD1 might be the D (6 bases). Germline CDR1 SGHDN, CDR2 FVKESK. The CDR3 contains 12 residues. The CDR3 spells CASNQVRGKQYF. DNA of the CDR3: TGTGCCAGCAACCAAGTTAGGGGGAAGCAGTACTTC.

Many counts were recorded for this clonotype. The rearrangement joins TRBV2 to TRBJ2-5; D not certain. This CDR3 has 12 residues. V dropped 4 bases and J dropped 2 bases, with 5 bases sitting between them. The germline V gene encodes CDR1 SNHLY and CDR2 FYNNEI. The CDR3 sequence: CASSVAQETQYF. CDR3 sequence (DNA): TGTGCCAGCAGTGTTGCGCAAGAGACCCAGTACTTC.

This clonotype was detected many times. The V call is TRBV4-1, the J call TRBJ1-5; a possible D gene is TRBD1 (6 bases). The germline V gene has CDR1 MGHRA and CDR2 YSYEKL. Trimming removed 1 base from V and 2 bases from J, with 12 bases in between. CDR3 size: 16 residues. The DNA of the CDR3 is TGCGCCAGCAGCCAAGCCGACAGGTCTCGCAATCAGCCCCAGCATTTT. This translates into CASSQADRSRNQPQHF.

CDR3 region: CASSEMAGTGNYEQYF. In DNA, the CDR3 is TGTGCCAGCAGTGAAATGGCCGGGACAGGGAACTACGAGCAGTACTTC. This chain connects TRBV6-1 to TRBJ2-7, with 9 bases fitting TRBD1. This CDR3 region has 16 residues. Losses at the gene ends were 2 bases for V and 3 bases for J; bases not matched to a gene: 8. Germline V gene lookup returns CDR1 MNHNS and CDR2 SASEGT.

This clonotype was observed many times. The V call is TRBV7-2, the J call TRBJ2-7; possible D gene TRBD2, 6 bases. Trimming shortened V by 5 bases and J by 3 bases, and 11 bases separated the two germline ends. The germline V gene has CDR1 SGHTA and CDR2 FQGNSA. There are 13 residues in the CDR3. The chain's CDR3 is CASSGRGGYEQYF. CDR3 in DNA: TGTGCCAGCAGCGGACGGGGAGGCTACGAGCAGTACTTC.

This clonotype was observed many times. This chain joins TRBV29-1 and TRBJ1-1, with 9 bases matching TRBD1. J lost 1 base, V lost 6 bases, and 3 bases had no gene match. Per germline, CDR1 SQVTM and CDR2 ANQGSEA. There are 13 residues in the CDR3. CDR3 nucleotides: TGCAGCGTAAACAGGGGGCAGAACACTGAAGCTTTCTTT. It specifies CSVNRGQNTEAFF.

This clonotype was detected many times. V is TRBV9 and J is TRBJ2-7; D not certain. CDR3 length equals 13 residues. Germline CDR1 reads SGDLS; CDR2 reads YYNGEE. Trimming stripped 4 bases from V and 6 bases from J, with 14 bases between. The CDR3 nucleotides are TGTGCCAGCAGCCCACGCCCTCAGGTCGAGCAGTACTTC. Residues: CASSPRPQVEQYF.

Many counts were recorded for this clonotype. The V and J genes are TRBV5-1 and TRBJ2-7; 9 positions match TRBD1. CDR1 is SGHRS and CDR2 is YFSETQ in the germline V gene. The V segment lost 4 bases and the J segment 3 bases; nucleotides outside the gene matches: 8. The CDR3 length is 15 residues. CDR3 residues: CASSTDGTGFYEQYF. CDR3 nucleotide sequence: TGCGCCAGCAGCACCGACGGGACAGGGTTCTACGAGCAGTACTTC.

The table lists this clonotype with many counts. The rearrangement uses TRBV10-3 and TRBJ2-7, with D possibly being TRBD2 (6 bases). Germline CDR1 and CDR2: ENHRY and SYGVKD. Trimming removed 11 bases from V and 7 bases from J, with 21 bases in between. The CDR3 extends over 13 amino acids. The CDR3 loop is CAAQGWEAGEQYF. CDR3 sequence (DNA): TGTGCCGCCCAGGGATGGGAGGCGGGGGAGCAGTACTTC.

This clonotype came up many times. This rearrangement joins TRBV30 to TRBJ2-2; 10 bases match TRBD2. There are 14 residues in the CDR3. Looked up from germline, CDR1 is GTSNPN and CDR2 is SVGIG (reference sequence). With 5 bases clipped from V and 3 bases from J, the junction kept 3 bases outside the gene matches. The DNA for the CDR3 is TGTGCCTGGCTGGGACTAGCGTACACCGGGGAGCTGTTTTTT. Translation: CAWLGLAYTGELFF.

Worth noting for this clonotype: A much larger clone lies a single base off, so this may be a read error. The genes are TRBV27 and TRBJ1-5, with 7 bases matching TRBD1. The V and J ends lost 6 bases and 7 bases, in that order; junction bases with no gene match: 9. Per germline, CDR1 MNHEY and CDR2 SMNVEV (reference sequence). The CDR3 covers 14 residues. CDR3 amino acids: CASSPGQAGQPQHF. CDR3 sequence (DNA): TGTGCCAGCAGCCCAGGACAGGCTGGGCAGCCCCAGCATTTT.

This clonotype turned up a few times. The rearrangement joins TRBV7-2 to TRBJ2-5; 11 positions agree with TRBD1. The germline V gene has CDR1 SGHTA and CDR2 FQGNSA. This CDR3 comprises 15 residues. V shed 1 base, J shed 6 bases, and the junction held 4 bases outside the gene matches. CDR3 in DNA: TGTGCCAGCAGCTTAGGGACAGGGGGCTGGAAGACCCAGTACTTC. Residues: CASSLGTGGWKTQYF.

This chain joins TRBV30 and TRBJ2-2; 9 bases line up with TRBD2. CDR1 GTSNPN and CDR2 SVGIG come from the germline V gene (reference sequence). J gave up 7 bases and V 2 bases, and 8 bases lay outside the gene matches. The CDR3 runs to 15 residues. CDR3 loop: CAWSHGLATGGELFF. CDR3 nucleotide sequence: TGTGCCTGGAGTCACGGACTAGCGACCGGCGGGGAGCTGTTTTTT. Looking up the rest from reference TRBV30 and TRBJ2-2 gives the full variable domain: SQTIHQWPATLVQPVGSPLSLECTVEGTSNPNLYWYRQAAGRGLQLLFYSVGIGQISSEVPQNLSASRPQDRQFILSSKKLLLSDSGFYLCAWSHGLATGGELFFGEGSRLTVL.

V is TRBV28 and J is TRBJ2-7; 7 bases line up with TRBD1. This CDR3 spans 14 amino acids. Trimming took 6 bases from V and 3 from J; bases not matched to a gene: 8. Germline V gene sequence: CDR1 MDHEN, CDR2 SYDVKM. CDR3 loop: CASRPGTDIYEQYF. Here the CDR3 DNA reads TGTGCCAGCAGACCAGGGACAGACATCTACGAGCAGTACTTC.

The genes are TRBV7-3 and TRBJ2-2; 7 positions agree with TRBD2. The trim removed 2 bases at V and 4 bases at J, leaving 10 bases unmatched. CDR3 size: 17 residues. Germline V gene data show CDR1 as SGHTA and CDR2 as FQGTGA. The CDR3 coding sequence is TGTGCCAGCAGCTTATTACGAGGGAGGGCCATCACCGGGGAGCTGTTTTTT. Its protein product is CASSLLRGRAITGELFF.

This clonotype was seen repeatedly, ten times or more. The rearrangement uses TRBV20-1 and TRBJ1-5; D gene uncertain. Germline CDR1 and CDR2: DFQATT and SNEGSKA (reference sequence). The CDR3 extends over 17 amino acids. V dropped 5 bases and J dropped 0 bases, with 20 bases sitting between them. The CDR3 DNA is TGCAGTGCTGTATACACGGACGGACCATATAGCAATCAGCCCCAGCATTTT. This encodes CSAVYTDGPYSNQPQHF.

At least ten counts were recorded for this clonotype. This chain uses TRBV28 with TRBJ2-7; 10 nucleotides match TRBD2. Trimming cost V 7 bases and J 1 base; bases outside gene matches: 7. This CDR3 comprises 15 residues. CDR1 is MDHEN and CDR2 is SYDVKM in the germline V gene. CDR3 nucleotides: TGTGCCAGCACCGTAGCGGGAGGACGGTCCTACGAGCAGTACTTC. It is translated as CASTVAGGRSYEQYF. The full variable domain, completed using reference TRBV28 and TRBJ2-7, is DVKVTQSSRYLVKRTGEKVFLECVQDMDHENMFWYRQDPGLGLRLIYFSYDVKMKEKGDIPEGYSVSREKKERFSLILESASTNQTSMYLCASTVAGGRSYEQYFGPGTRLTVT.

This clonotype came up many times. The CDR3: CASSPPKWTGVPYEQYF. The CDR3 region has the DNA TGTGCCAGCAGCCCTCCAAAGTGGACAGGGGTCCCCTACGAGCAGTACTTC. V and J are TRBV7-8 and TRBJ2-7; 9 bases are a match to TRBD1. With 5 bases clipped from V and 2 bases from J, the junction kept 13 bases outside the gene matches. Germline V gene data show CDR1 as SGHVS and CDR2 as FQNEAQ. The CDR3 is 17 residues long.

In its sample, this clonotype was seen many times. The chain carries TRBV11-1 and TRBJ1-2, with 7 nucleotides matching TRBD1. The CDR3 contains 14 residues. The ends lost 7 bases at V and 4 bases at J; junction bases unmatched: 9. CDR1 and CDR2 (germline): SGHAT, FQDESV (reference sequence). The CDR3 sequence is CASNVPGQIYGYTF. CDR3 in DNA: TGTGCCAGCAACGTTCCGGGACAGATCTATGGCTACACCTTC. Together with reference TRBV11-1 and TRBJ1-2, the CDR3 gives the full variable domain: EAEVAQSPRYKITEKSQAVAFWCDPISGHATLYWYRQILGQGPELLVQFQDESVVDDSQLPKDRFSAERLKGVDSTLKIQPAELGDSAMYLCASNVPGQIYGYTFGSGTRLTVV.

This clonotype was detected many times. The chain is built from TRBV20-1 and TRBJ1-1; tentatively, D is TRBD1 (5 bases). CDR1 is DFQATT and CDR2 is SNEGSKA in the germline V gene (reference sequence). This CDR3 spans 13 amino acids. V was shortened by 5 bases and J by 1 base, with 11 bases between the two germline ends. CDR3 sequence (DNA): TGCAGTGCTCGGGACCAGGGGAACACTGAAGCTTTCTTT. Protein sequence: CSARDQGNTEAFF.

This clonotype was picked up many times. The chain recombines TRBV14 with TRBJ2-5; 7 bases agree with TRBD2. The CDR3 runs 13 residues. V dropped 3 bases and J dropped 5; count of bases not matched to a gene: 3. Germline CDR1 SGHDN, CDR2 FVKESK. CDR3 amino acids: CASSHNGGETQYF. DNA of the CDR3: TGTGCCAGCAGCCACAACGGGGGGGAGACCCAGTACTTC.

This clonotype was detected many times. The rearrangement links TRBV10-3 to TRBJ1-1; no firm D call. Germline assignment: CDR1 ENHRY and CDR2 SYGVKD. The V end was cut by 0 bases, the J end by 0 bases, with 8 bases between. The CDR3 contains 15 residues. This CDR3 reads CAISESGKMNTEAFF. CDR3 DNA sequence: TGTGCCATCAGTGAGTCGGGGAAGATGAACACTGAAGCTTTCTTT.

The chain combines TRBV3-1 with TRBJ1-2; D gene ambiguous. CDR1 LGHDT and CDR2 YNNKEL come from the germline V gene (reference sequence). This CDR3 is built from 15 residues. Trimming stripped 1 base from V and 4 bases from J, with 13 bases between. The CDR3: CASSQGPGEVYGYTF. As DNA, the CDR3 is TGTGCCAGCAGCCAAGGACCAGGCGAGGTCTATGGCTACACCTTC.